A single sample is the source of the 25 T cell receptor beta chains below, sequenced in a study of blood T cells in healthy people across ages. Using a J-beta primer mix together with a sample-barcoded 5' primer, a second PCR was run for about 6 to 12 cycles. From the 5' RACE reads, TCRdb called clonotypes with MiXCR, one entry per CDR3 protein. The data show around 580,000 distinct CDR3 sequences, with 40% to 50% seen just once and 20% to 25% held by the top ten. Material for sequencing was blood. These receptors came from a man older than 75 in good health.

This clonotype was counted a few times. The chain couples TRBV6-1 to TRBJ2-5; TRBD1 matches 8 bases. J gave up 11 bases and V 0 bases, and 14 bases lay outside the gene matches. CDR3 length: 16 residues. From germline, CDR1 is MNHNS and CDR2 SASEGT. DNA of the CDR3: TGTGCCAGCAGTGAAGCAGCCGGACAGGGATCTGAGGAGCAGTACTTC. It specifies CASSEAAGQGSEEQYF.

This clonotype was counted only a few times. The chain has TRBV12-3 or TRBV12-4 and TRBJ2-7; 13 nucleotides agree with TRBD2. CDR3 size: 15 residues. Unmatched junction bases numbered 5, after V lost 4 bases and J lost 5 bases. In DNA, the CDR3 is TGTGCCAGCAGTTCAAGGACTAGCGGGAGACACGAGCAGTACTTC. Translating it yields CASSSRTSGRHEQYF.

The rearrangement joins TRBV27 to TRBJ1-1; D gene unclear. The CDR3 sequence is 15 residues long. Germline V CDR1 and CDR2: MNHEY, SMNVEV (reference sequence). V lost 2 bases, J lost 1 base, and 11 bases lay in between. CDR3 in DNA: TGTGCCAGCAGTTTAAGGTGGGGTGGGAACACTGAAGCTTTCTTT. The encoded protein is CASSLRWGGNTEAFF.

The sample holds a few counts of this clonotype. The chain recombines TRBV27 with TRBJ2-4; 12 bases match TRBD1. TRBJ2-7 explains the end of the DNA better; the J call may be wrong. Germline-derived CDR1 and CDR2 are MNHEY and SMNVEV (reference sequence). The CDR3 has 16 residues. The CDR3 DNA is TGTGCCAGCAGTTTATCGGGCGGGACAGGGGGCCACGAGCAGTACTTC. It yields the protein CASSLSGGTGGHEQYF.

The CDR3 region has the DNA TGTGCCAGCAGTCCCCTCGGGCTAGCGGTCCAAGCGGGAGGGCAGTATTTT. Translation gives CASSPLGLAVQAGGQYF. This chain uses TRBV28 with TRBJ2-3, with 9 nucleotides matching TRBD2. The CDR3 runs 17 residues. Losses at the gene ends were 5 bases for V and 11 bases for J; bases not matched to a gene: 20. CDR1 MDHEN and CDR2 SYDVKM come from the germline V gene.

Remarks on this clonotype: Being one base from a much bigger clone, this may be a read error. This rearrangement joins TRBV6-6 to TRBJ2-5, with 7 positions matching TRBD2. Gene TRBJ2-7 matches the end of the DNA better, so the J call may be wrong. The V gene's germline CDR1 is MNHNY and CDR2 SVGAGI (reference sequence). The CDR3 consists of 14 residues. The CDR3 DNA follows: TGTGCCTGCCGTACGGGGCTAGCGGCCTACGAGCAGTACTTC. It is translated as CACRTGLAAYEQYF.

This clonotype came up many times. J is TRBJ1-6 and V is TRBV6-6; 7 positions agree with TRBD1. This CDR3 spans 17 amino acids. Trimming removed 0 bases from V and 8 bases from J; junction bases left unmatched: 10. Germline V gene data show CDR1 as MNHNY and CDR2 as SVGAGI (reference sequence). CDR3 in amino acids: CASSYSPPGQRYSPLHF. CDR3 nucleotides: TGTGCCAGCAGTTACTCACCTCCGGGACAGCGATATTCACCCCTCCACTTT.

This clonotype has only a few counts. The chain employs TRBV29-1 and TRBJ2-1; weak D call: TRBD2 (6 bases). This CDR3 spans 15 amino acids. V lost 4 bases to trimming and J lost 11 bases, with 24 bases between them. CDR1 SQVTM and CDR2 ANQGSEA come from the germline V gene. In DNA, the CDR3 is TGCAGCGTTGGCGGGCGATTAGCGGTAAATTATCAGCAGTTCTTC. Residues: CSVGGRLAVNYQQFF.

This chain joins TRBV2 and TRBJ1-5; 11 bases map to TRBD1. This CDR3 contains 15 residues. V trimming: 4 bases; J trimming: 7 bases; junction bases outside the gene matches: 6. Germline V lookup: CDR1 SNHLY, CDR2 FYNNEI. The CDR3 coding sequence is TGTGCCAGCAGTGCATGGACAGGGGGCGTACAGCCCCAGCATTTT. Its protein product is CASSAWTGGVQPQHF.

The table lists this clonotype with a few counts. Relative to the germline gene, one junction end is altered; a read error may explain this. This chain joins TRBV6-6 and TRBJ2-1; D is undetermined. Per the germline V gene, CDR1 is MNHNY and CDR2 is SVGAGI (reference sequence). This CDR3 has 14 amino acids. The CDR3 DNA sequence: TGTGCCAGCGGTTACGATGATCATAGGGCTGAGCAGTTCTTC. Amino acids: CASGYDDHRAEQFF.

The chain couples TRBV7-3 to TRBJ2-1, with TRBD1 matching over 10 bases. CDR3 length equals 14 residues. CDR1 and CDR2 from the germline V gene are SGHTA and FQGTGA. With 5 bases clipped from V and 7 bases from J, the junction kept 5 bases outside the gene matches. The CDR3 here is CASSRQGAVNEQFF. CDR3 DNA: TGTGCCAGCAGCCGACAGGGGGCCGTGAATGAGCAGTTCTTC.

This clonotype was detected only a few times. DNA for the CDR3: TGTGCCTGGAGTCGTGGACAGGGTTATGAAAAACTGTTTTTT. It specifies CAWSRGQGYEKLFF. This chain joins TRBV30 and TRBJ1-4; 8 bases map to TRBD1. This CDR3 is built from 14 residues. J was trimmed by 6 bases and V by 2 bases; bases with no gene match: 5. Germline CDR1 and CDR2: GTSNPN and SVGIG (reference sequence).

The CDR3 here is CAWSVGLGAFF. The CDR3 coding sequence is TGTGCCTGGAGTGTCGGTTTGGGGGCTTTCTTT. The rearrangement joins TRBV30 to TRBJ1-1; D remains ambiguous. The germline V and J ends were trimmed by 0 bases and 11 bases, with 10 bases remaining between them. From germline, CDR1 is GTSNPN and CDR2 SVGIG (reference sequence). CDR3 length equals 11 residues. The full variable domain, completed using reference TRBV30 and TRBJ1-1, is SQTIHQWPATLVQPVGSPLSLECTVEGTSNPNLYWYRQAAGRGLQLLFYSVGIGQISSEVPQNLSASRPQDRQFILSSKKLLLSDSGFYLCAWSVGLGAFFGQGTRLTVV.

As to this clonotype: One end of the junction varies from germline; a read error may be responsible. The chain joins TRBV5-1 to TRBJ2-7; D call uncertain. This CDR3 spans 11 amino acids. Looked up from germline, CDR1 is SGHRS and CDR2 is YFSETQ. CDR3 nucleotide sequence: TGCACCAGCAGCAACGGCTACGAGCAGTACTTC. It is translated as CTSSNGYEQYF.

This clonotype was seen a handful of times. The chain carries TRBV7-9 and TRBJ2-1; no clear D gene. CDR3 length equals 14 residues. Per germline, CDR1 SEHNR and CDR2 FQNEAQ (reference sequence). V lost 1 base and J lost 3, with 7 bases in between. In DNA, the CDR3 is TGTGCCAGCAGCTTAGGAAGCGACTACAATGAGCAGTTCTTC. It yields the protein CASSLGSDYNEQFF.

The rearrangement uses TRBV12-3 or TRBV12-4 and TRBJ2-3, with D perhaps matching TRBD2 (6 bases). The CDR3 length is 16 residues. V shed 10 bases and J shed 0 bases, with 20 bases lying between them. The CDR3 loop is CATSAGIQVSTDTQYF. CDR3 in DNA: TGTGCCACTTCCGCGGGGATACAAGTCAGCACAGATACGCAGTATTTT.

This clonotype was seen only a few times. This sequence joins TRBV20-1 and TRBJ1-2; 8 bases agree with TRBD1. The J segment lost 0 bases and the V segment lost 6 bases, leaving 6 bases of the junction unmatched. The V gene's germline CDR1 is DFQATT and CDR2 SNEGSKA (reference sequence). This CDR3 region has 14 residues. DNA of the CDR3: TGCAGTGCGGAAGGACAGGGTGCTAACTATGGCTACACCTTC. Amino acid sequence: CSAEGQGANYGYTF.

This clonotype was seen at least ten times. The chain uses TRBV10-3 and TRBJ2-3; 7 bases are a match to TRBD2. Looked up from germline, CDR1 is ENHRY and CDR2 is SYGVKD. The ends lost 6 bases at V and 2 bases at J; junction bases unmatched: 5. CDR3 length: 14 residues. The CDR3 protein is CAISAGTTTDTQYF. CDR3 nucleotides: TGTGCCATCAGCGCCGGGACTACCACAGATACGCAGTATTTT.

The V and J genes are TRBV7-9 and TRBJ2-1; TRBD1 aligns across 7 bases. The CDR3 spans 17 residues. Trimming cost V 2 bases and J 4 bases; bases outside gene matches: 11. From germline, CDR1 is SEHNR and CDR2 FQNEAQ (reference sequence). This CDR3 is CASSLLQGRGMYNEQFF. The CDR3 DNA sequence: TGTGCCAGCAGCTTACTCCAGGGCAGGGGGATGTACAATGAGCAGTTCTTC.

The chain recombines TRBV25-1 with TRBJ1-6, with 12 positions matching TRBD1. The CDR3 totals 22 residues. With V trimmed by 1 base and J by 0 bases, 13 bases remained unmatched. Looked up from germline, CDR1 is MGHDK and CDR2 is SYGVNS. CDR3 in DNA: TGTGCCAGCAGTGAATTCGGCGACCCGGGACAGGGGGCCGGCTCCTATAATTCACCCCTCCACTTT. It is translated as CASSEFGDPGQGAGSYNSPLHF.

This clonotype has a count of ten or more. This chain connects TRBV12-3 or TRBV12-4 to TRBJ2-1; 8 bases map to TRBD2. J lost 6 bases, V lost 3 bases, and 10 bases had no gene match. The CDR3 is 16 amino acids. CDR3 protein: CASSFFASGGGNEQFF. The CDR3 DNA reads as TGTGCCAGCAGTTTTTTTGCCAGCGGGGGTGGCAATGAGCAGTTCTTC.

V gene TRBV6-2 or TRBV6-3 combines with J gene TRBJ2-7, with TRBD2 as a possible D gene (6 bases). CDR3 size: 16 residues. Germline CDR1 is MNHEY and CDR2 is SVGEGT. V lost 5 bases to trimming and J lost 2 bases, with 19 bases between them. In DNA, the CDR3 is TGTGCCAGCAGTAAGCCCACTAGCAGCGCTACCTACGAGCAGTACTTC. It is translated as CASSKPTSSATYEQYF.

This clonotype occurred a few times. This chain links TRBV6-5 with TRBJ2-1; D perhaps matches TRBD2 (5 bases). The CDR3 extends over 12 amino acids. CDR1 and CDR2 (germline): MNHEY, SVGAGI. V was clipped by 7 bases and J by 8 bases, with 12 bases between them. The CDR3 region is CASTSHGDEQFF. Written as DNA, the CDR3 is TGTGCCAGCACCTCGCACGGGGATGAGCAGTTCTTC.

J is TRBJ2-1 and V is TRBV7-2; TRBD2 is a possible D gene (6 bases). Per germline, CDR1 SGHTA and CDR2 FQGNSA. V dropped 5 bases and J dropped 8 bases, with 16 bases sitting between them. The length of the CDR3 is 14 residues. The CDR3 spells CASSEGPGVHEQFF. The CDR3 nucleotides are TGTGCCAGCAGCGAGGGACCGGGGGTCCATGAGCAGTTCTTC.

The rearrangement uses TRBV12-3 or TRBV12-4 and TRBJ2-3; TRBD2 matches 9 bases. CDR3 size: 15 residues. The V and J ends lost 6 bases and 9 bases, in that order; junction bases with no gene match: 13. As DNA, the CDR3 is TGTGCCAGCAGCATAGACAGCGGGGGGCGGGGCACGCAGTATTTT. Its protein is CASSIDSGGRGTQYF.